Described below is a single T cell receptor beta chain sequence and its context. Its antigen is still unknown. This sample is drawn from a study of cytotoxic CD8 clonotypes in ibrutinib-treated CLL. Points from the study as a whole: Elevated clonality accompanied ibrutinib response, with a return toward baseline values at progression. Age-matched healthy donor levels were exceeded by baseline clonality, which tracked circulating CD8+ T-cell counts.

V dropped 6 bases and J dropped 4; count of bases not matched to a gene: 4. Per the germline V gene, CDR1 is MNHEY and CDR2 is SVGAGI. The CDR3 runs to 14 residues. Investigators sought sequencing depths of between 1 in 200,000 and 1 in 1 million T cells. The assay was immunoSEQ multiplex PCR, and TCRdb's table has in-frame clones only and misses some. The sample consists of approximately 140,000 clones, 70% to 80% of them appearing once. The rearrangement links TRBV6-5 to TRBJ2-2; 8 positions agree with TRBD1. The TCR comes from a human donor with chronic lymphocytic leukemia. Sequenced material: PBMCs, taken after 12 months of ibrutinib treatment. For the CDR3, the DNA is TGTGCCAGCAGGGACAGGGTGATCACCGGGGAGCTGTTTTTT. Its protein product is CASRDRVITGELFF.